This T cell receptor beta chain was captured in a study of T cells in Graves' hyperthyroidism and ophthalmopathy. The diagnostic basis comprised clinical symptoms, serum thyroxine and TRAb, thyroid ultrasound and orbital computed tomography. V shed 5 bases and J shed 0 bases, with 14 bases lying between them. Germline CDR1 reads MDHEN; CDR2 reads SYDVKM. The CDR3 totals 15 residues. Amplification targeted TCR beta CDR3 regions from RNA transcripts. With the HTBI primer set, the TCR CDR3 went through a first round of RT-PCR. TCRdb itself ran the multiplex PCR reads through MiXCR, one entry per CDR3 protein. This sample has under 300,000 distinct CDR3 sequences, with roughly 22% found just once.

The sequencing input was blood. This sequence originates from a young man with Graves' ophthalmopathy. The chain joins TRBV28 to TRBJ2-7, with D possibly matching TRBD2 (7 bases). CDR3 in amino acids: CASSPVGGHSYEQYF. The DNA for the CDR3 is TGTGCCAGCAGTCCAGTGGGGGGGCACTCCTACGAGCAGTACTTC.